This entry features one TCR beta chain sequence. The antigen is unknown. TCRdb's table, derived via immunoSEQ multiplex PCR, lists solely in-frame clones and lacks some. The sample carries about 52,000 clones, around four fifths recorded once. This entry belongs to a study of memory CD4+ T cells and cytomegalovirus serostatus. About the research overall: This sample comes from healthy Belgian adults, roughly 9 CMV seropositive, about 23 seronegative. Study-wide results and limits: The CMV-associated TCR signature appears largely within the CD4+ memory repertoire.

The V and J ends lost 4 bases and 10 bases respectively, with 20 bases between them. Germline V lookup: CDR1 SGHRS, CDR2 YFSETQ. This CDR3 is 14 amino acids long. The sort gate was single viable CD3+CD4+CD8-CD45RO+ cells for memory CD4+ T cells. Serostatus was set by detecting CMV pp150, pp28, p38, p52 IgG. V is TRBV5-1 and J is TRBJ1-2; perhaps TRBD1 as D (6 bases). The sequence derives from an adult in good health and CMV-seropositive. The sample consisted of memory CD4+ T cells from blood. CDR3 sequence reads: CASSGSTGQVVYTF. The CDR3 bases are TGCGCCAGCAGCGGCTCGACAGGCCAAGTTGTCTACACCTTC. Full variable domain (rest looked up from reference TRBV5-1 and TRBJ1-2): KAGVTQTPRYLIKTRGQQVTLSCSPISGHRSVSWYQQTPGQGLQFLFEYFSETQRNKGNFPGRFSGRQFSNSRSEMNVSTLELGDSALYLCASSGSTGQVVYTFGSGTRLTVV.